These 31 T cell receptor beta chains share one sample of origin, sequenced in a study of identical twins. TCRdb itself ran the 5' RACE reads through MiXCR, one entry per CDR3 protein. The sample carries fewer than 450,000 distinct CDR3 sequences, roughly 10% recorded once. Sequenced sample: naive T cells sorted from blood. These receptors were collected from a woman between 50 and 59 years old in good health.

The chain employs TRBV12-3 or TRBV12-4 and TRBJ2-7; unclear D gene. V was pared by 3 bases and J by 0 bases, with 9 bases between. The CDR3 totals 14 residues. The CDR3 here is CASSFFQSSYEQYF. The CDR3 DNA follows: TGTGCCAGCAGTTTCTTCCAGAGCTCCTACGAGCAGTACTTC.

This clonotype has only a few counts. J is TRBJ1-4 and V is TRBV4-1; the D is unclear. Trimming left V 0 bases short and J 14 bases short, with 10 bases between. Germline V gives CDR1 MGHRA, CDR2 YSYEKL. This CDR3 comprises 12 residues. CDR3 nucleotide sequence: TGCGCCAGCAGCCAAGAGCAAACAAGGCTGTTTTTT. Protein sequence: CASSQEQTRLFF.

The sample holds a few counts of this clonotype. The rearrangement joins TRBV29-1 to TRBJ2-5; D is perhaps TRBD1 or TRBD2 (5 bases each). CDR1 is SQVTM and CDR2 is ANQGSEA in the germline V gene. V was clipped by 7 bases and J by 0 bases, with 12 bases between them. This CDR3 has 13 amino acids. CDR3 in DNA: TGCAGCGCCCTATGGGGGTACCAAGAGACCCAGTACTTC. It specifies CSALWGYQETQYF.

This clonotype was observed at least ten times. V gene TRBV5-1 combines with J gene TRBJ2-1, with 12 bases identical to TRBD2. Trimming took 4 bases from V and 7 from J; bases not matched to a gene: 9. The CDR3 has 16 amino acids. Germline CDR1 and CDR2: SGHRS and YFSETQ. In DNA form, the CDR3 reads TGCGCCAGCAGCCTCTCTGGACTAGCGGGAAATAATGAGCAGTTCTTC. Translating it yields CASSLSGLAGNNEQFF.

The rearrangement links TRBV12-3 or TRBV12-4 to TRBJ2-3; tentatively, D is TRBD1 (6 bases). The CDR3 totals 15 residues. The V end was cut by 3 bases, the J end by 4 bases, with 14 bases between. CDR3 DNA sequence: TGTGCCAGCAGTTTCCGGACAGACCAGGCAGATACGCAGTATTTT. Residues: CASSFRTDQADTQYF.

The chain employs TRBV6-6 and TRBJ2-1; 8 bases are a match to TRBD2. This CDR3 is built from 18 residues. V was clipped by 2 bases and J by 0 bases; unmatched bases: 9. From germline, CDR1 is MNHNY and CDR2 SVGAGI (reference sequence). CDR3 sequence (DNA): TGTGCCAGCAGTTACGATAACACGGGACTAGTCTCCTACAATGAGCAGTTCTTC. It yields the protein CASSYDNTGLVSYNEQFF.

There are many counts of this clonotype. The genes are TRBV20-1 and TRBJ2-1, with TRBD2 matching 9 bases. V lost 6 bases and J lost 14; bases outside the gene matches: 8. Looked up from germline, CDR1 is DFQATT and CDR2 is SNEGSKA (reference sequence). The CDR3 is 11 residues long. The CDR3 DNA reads TGCAGTGCAATAGCGGGAGTGTGGAAGTTCTTC. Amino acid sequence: CSAIAGVWKFF.

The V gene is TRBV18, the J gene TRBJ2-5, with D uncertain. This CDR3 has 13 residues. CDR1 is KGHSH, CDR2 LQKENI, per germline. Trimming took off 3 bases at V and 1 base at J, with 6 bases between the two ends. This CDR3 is CASSPSLQETQYF. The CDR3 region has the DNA TGTGCCAGCTCACCTTCACTCCAAGAGACCCAGTACTTC.

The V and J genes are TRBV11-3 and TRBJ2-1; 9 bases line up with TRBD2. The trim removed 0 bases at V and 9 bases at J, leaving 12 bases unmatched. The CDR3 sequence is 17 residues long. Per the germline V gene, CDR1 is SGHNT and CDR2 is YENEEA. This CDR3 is CASSLERGLAGSREQFF. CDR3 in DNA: TGTGCCAGCAGCTTAGAGCGGGGGCTAGCGGGATCGCGTGAGCAGTTCTTC.

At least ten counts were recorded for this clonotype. CDR3 sequence (DNA): TGCAGTGCTTTCACAGGGGGGAATGAGCAGTTCTTC. Translating gives CSAFTGGNEQFF. The V gene is TRBV20-1, the J gene TRBJ2-1; TRBD1 matches at 8 bases. The V segment lost 5 bases and the J segment 7 bases; nucleotides outside the gene matches: 4. This CDR3 is 12 amino acids long. CDR1 and CDR2 (germline): DFQATT, SNEGSKA (reference sequence).

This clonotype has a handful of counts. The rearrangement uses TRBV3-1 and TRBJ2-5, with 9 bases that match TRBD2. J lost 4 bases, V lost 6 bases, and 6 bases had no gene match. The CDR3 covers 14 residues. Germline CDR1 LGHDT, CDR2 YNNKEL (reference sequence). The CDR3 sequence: CASRQVAGVETQYF. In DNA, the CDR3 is TGTGCCAGCAGACAGGTAGCGGGAGTAGAGACCCAGTACTTC.

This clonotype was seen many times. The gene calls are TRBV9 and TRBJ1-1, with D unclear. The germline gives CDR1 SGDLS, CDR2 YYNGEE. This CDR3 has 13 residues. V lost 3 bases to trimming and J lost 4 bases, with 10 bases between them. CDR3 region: CASSATMGTEAFF. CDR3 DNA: TGTGCCAGCAGCGCAACAATGGGCACTGAAGCTTTCTTT. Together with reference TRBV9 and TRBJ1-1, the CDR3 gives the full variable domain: DSGVTQTPKHLITATGQRVTLRCSPRSGDLSVYWYQQSLDQGLQFLIQYYNGEERAKGNILERFSAQQFPDLHSELNLSSLELGDSALYFCASSATMGTEAFFGQGTRLTVV.

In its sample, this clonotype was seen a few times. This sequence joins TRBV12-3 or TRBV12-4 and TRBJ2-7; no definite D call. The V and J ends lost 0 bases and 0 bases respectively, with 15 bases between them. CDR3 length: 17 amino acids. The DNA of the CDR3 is TGTGCCAGCAGTTTAGCCTCGGTAACGGATGACTCCTACGAGCAGTACTTC. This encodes CASSLASVTDDSYEQYF.

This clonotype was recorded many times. The CDR3 is CASSPRDRAHEQYF. The CDR3 nucleotides read TGTGCCAGCAGCCCAAGGGACAGGGCCCACGAGCAGTACTTC. The rearrangement joins TRBV7-9 to TRBJ2-7, with 9 nucleotides matching TRBD1. The CDR3 runs 14 residues. The junction had 7 bases not matched to a gene; V was cut back by 5 bases and J by 5 bases. Looked up from germline, CDR1 is SEHNR and CDR2 is FQNEAQ (reference sequence).

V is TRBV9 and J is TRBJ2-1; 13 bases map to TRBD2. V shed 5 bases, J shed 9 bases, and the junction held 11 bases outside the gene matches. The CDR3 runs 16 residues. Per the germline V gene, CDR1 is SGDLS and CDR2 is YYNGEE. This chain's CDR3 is CASSSMTSGRWSEQFF. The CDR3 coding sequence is TGTGCCAGCAGTTCTATGACTAGCGGGAGGTGGAGTGAGCAGTTCTTC.

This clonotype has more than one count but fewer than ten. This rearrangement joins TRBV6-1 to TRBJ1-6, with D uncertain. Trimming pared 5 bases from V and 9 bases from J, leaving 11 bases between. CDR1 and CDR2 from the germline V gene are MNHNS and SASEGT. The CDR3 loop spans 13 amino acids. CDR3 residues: CASSPEFASPLHF. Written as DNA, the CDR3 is TGTGCCAGCAGTCCGGAGTTCGCTTCACCCCTCCACTTT.

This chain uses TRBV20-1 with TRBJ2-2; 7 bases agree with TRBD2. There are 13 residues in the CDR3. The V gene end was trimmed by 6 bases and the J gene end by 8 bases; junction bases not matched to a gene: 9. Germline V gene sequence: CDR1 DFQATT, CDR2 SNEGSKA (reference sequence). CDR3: CSARTSNLGELFF. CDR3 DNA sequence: TGCAGTGCAAGGACTAGTAATTTGGGGGAGCTGTTTTTT.

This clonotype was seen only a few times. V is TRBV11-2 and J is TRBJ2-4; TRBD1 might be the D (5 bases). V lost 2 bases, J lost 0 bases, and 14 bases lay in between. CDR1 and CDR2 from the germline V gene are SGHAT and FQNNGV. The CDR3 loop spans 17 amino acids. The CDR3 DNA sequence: TGTGCCAGCAGCTTATTTGCCAGGACACTAGCCAAAAACATTCAGTACTTC. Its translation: CASSLFARTLAKNIQYF.

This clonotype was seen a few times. CDR3 sequence: CASSIGTSGRGNNEQFF. DNA for the CDR3: TGTGCCAGCAGCATCGGGACTAGCGGGAGGGGGAACAATGAGCAGTTCTTC. The chain carries TRBV7-7 and TRBJ2-1, with TRBD2 matching over 16 bases. The germline CDR1 and CDR2 sequences are SSHAT and FNYEAQ (reference sequence). The CDR3 sequence is 17 residues long. The V gene end was trimmed by 5 bases and the J gene end by 5 bases; junction bases not matched to a gene: 6.

The DNA of the CDR3 is TGTGCCAGCAGCTTAGAGGCCTCGCCGGCTTTCTTT. Encoded protein: CASSLEASPAFF. This chain connects TRBV7-8 to TRBJ1-1; D is unclear. Trimming stripped 1 base from V and 11 bases from J, with 11 bases between. The CDR3 loop spans 12 amino acids. The germline V gene encodes CDR1 SGHVS and CDR2 FQNEAQ.

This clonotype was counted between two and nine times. CDR3 amino acids: CSARVPYRDLSTDTQYF. CDR3 coding DNA: TGCAGTGCTAGAGTTCCTTACAGGGATCTTAGCACAGATACGCAGTATTTT. The chain links TRBV20-1 to TRBJ2-3; TRBD1 might be the D (6 bases). The V gene's germline CDR1 is DFQATT and CDR2 SNEGSKA (reference sequence). V lost 1 base and J 0 bases, leaving 17 bases between the germline ends. This CDR3 contains 17 residues.

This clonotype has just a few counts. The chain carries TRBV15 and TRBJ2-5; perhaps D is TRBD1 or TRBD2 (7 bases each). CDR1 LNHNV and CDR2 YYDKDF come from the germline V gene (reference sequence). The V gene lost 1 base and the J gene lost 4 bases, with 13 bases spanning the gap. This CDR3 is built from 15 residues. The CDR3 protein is CATSRVGRGGETQYF. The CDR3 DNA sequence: TGTGCCACCAGCAGAGTAGGCAGGGGGGGAGAGACCCAGTACTTC.

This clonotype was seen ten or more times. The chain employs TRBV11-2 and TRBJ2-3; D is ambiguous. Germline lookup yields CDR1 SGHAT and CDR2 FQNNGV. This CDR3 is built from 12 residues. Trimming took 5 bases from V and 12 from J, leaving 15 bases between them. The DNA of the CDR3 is TGTGCCAGCAGCCAGATAACCCGGGCCCAGTATTTT. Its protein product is CASSQITRAQYF.

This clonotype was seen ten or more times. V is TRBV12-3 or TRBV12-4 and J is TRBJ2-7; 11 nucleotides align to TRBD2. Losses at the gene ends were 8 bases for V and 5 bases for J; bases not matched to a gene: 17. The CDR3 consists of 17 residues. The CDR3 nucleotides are TGTGCCAGCTCCTACGACCGCCTGGGACTAGCGGACAACGAGCAGTACTTC. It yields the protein CASSYDRLGLADNEQYF.

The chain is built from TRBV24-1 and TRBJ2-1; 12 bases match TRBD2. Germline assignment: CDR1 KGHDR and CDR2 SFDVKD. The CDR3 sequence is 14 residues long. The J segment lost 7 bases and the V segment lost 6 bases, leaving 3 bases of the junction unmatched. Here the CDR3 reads CATSRTSGKNEQFF. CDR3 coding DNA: TGTGCCACCAGTCGGACTAGCGGGAAGAATGAGCAGTTCTTC.

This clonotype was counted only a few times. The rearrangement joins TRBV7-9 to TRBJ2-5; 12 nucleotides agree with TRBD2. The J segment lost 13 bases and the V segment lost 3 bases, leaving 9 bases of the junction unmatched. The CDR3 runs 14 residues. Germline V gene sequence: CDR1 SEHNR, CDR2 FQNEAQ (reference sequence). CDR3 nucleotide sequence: TGTGCCAGCAGCTTTGAAATGACTAGCGGGAGTTTGTACTTC. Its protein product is CASSFEMTSGSLYF.

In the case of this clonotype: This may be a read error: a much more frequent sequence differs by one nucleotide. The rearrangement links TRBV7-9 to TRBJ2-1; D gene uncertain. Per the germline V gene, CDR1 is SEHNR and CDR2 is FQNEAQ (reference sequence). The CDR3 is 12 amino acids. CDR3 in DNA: TGTGCCGGCAGCCCTCCCAGTGGCGAGCAGTTCTTC. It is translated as CAGSPPSGEQFF.

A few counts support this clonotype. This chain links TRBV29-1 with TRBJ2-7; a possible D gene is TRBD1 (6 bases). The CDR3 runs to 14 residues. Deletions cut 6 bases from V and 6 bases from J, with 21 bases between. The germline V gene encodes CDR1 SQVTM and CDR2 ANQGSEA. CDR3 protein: CSVSRAGEPLEQYF. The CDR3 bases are TGCAGCGTCTCAAGAGCAGGGGAGCCCCTCGAGCAGTACTTC.

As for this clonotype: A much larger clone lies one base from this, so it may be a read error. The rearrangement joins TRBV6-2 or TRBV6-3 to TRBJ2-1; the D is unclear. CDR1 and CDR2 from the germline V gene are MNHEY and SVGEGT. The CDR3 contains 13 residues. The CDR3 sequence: CASSLDPNNDQFF. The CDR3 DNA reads TGTGCCAGCAGTTTGGATCCGAACAATGACCAGTTCTTC.

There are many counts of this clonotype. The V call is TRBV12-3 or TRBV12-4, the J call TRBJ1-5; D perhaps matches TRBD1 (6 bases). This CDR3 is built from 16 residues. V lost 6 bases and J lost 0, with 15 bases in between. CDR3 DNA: TGTGCCAGCAGCCGCGGGGGGCTCGGTAGCAATCAGCCCCAGCATTTT. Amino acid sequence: CASSRGGLGSNQPQHF.

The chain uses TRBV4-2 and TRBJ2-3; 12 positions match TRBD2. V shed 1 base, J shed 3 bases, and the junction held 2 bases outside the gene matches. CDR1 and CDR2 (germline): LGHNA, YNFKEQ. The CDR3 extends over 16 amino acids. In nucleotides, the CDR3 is TGTGCCAGCAGCCAAGGGACTAGCGGGGCTACAGATACGCAGTATTTT. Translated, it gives CASSQGTSGATDTQYF.